In its sample, the clone carrying this T cell receptor (beta chain) was seen once. Trimming pared 5 bases from V and 0 bases from J, leaving 17 bases between. CDR1 and CDR2 from the germline V gene are SGHNT and YENEEA. The length of the CDR3 is 18 residues. This entry is derived from a study of blood T cell repertoires in COVID-19. Study-wide context: Specimens from acute and convalescent COVID-19 originated in the United States, Italy and Spain. In each case, the material was cDNA or gDNA derived from T cells, B-cell-depleted T cells, or PBMCs.

In terms of age and location, participants ranged from roughly 18 to 100 years and lived in about 25 US areas. As originally analysed: Estimates of nucleated cell counts were drawn from the amplification of reference gene primers. Profiling relied on immunoSEQ multiplex PCR, and the TCRdb table lists in-frame clones only, not all of them. V, J and clone size are taken as reported in that table, and D and trimming were inferred from the DNA itself. This table has around 120,000 clones, around 88% appearing once. The material sequenced was PBMCs or T cells enriched from blood (not recorded which). The chain links TRBV11-3 to TRBJ2-6; perhaps TRBD1 as D (6 bases). The clonotype was recovered from a woman aged 45 to 65 who had recovered from COVID-19. The chain's CDR3 is CASSVLSGTHSGANVLTF. The DNA of the CDR3 is TGTGCCAGCAGCGTACTCTCGGGGACACACTCTGGGGCCAACGTCCTGACTTTC. The whole variable domain, filled in from reference TRBV11-3 and TRBJ2-6, reads EAGVVQSPRYKIIEKKQPVAFWCNPISGHNTLYWYLQNLGQGPELLIRYENEEAVDDSQLPKDRFSAERLKGVDSTLKIQPAELGDSAVYLCASSVLSGTHSGANVLTFGAGSRLTVL.